The clone carrying this T cell receptor beta chain has just a few counts. Its antigen remains unknown. TCRdb reanalysed the RACE reads using MiXCR and keeps one entry per CDR3 protein. The sample consists of about 110,000 distinct CDR3 sequences, roughly a tenth of them appearing once. These data come from a study of human T cells and chemical hapten exposure. Findings and caveats of the study: Having alopecia, the donors may differ immunologically from healthy people.

Stated time point: patch test 2, 6 weeks after DPC sensitization. Treatment of the sample: therapeutic diphenylcyclopropenone sensitization with weekly scalp DPC. Blood collection took place prior to placing each patch test. The template was total RNA from unfractionated whole blood. CDR3 size: 15 residues. The germline V gene has CDR1 MNHEY and CDR2 SVGAGI. V gave up 7 bases and J gave up 2 bases, with 16 bases separating them. The clonotype originates from a woman in her thirties or forties with alopecia areata. Some clones in this sample may be carry-over from other donors' samples. Sample: whole blood, taken in connection with sensitization to the hapten diphenylcyclopropenone (DPC). V usage is TRBV6-5 and J usage is TRBJ2-3; no definite D call. This CDR3 is CASKKRVAYTDTQYF. DNA for the CDR3: TGTGCCAGCAAAAAAAGGGTAGCTTACACAGATACGCAGTATTTT.